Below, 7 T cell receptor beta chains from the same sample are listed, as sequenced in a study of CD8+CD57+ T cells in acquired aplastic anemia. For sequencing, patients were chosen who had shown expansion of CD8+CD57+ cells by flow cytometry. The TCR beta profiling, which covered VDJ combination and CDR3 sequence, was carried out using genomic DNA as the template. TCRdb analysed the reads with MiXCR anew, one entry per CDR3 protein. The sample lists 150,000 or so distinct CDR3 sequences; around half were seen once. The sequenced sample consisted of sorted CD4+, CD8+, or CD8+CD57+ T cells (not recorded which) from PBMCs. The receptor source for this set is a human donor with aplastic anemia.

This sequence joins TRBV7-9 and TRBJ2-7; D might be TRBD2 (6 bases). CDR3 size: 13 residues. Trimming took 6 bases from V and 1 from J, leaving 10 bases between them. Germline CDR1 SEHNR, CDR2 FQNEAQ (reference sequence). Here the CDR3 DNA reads TGTGCCAGCAGTGGCGGAGGGTCCTACGAGCAGTACTTC. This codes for CASSGGGSYEQYF.

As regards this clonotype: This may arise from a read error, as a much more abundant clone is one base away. The CDR3 DNA reads as TGCAGTGCTCCCGGGCCCTTGACTACGGGACACTACAATGAGCAGTTCTTC. It yields the protein CSAPGPLTTGHYNEQFF. The rearrangement joins TRBV20-1 to TRBJ2-1, with a tentative D call TRBD1 (6 bases). V lost 5 bases to trimming and J lost 3 bases, with 23 bases between them. CDR3 size: 17 residues. Germline lookup yields CDR1 DFQATT and CDR2 SNEGSKA (reference sequence).

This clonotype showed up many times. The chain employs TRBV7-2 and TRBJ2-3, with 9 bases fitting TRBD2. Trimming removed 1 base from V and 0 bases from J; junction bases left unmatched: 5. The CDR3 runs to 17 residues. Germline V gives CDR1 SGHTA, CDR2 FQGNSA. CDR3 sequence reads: CASSLVRLAGSTDTQYF. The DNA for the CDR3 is TGTGCCAGCAGCTTAGTTCGGCTAGCGGGGAGCACAGATACGCAGTATTTT. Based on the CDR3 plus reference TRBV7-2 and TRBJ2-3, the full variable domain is GAGVSQSPSNKVTEKGKDVELRCDPISGHTALYWYRQSLGQGLEFLIYFQGNSAPDKSGLPSDRFSAERTGGSVSTLTIQRTQQEDSAVYLCASSLVRLAGSTDTQYFGPGTRLTVL.

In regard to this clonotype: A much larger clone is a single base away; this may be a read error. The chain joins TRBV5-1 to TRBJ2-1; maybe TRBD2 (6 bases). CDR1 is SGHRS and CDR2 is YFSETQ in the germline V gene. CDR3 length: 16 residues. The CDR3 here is CASNLVSGGLYNEQFF. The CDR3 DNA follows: TGCGCCAGCAACTTGGTCAGTGGGGGACTCTACAATGAGCAGTTCTTC. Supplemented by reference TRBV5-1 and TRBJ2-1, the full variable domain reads KAGVTQTPRYLIKTRGQQVTLSCSPISGHRSVSWYQQTPGQGLQFLFEYFSETQRNKGNFPGRFSGRQFSNSRSEMNVSTLELGDSALYLCASNLVSGGLYNEQFFGPGTRLTVL.

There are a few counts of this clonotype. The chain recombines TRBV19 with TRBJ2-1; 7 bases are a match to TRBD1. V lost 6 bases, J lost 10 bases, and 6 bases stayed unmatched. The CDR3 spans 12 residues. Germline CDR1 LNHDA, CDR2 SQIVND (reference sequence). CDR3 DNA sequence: TGTGCCAGTAGCGGGGACAGTGGGGAGCAGTTCTTC. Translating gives CASSGDSGEQFF. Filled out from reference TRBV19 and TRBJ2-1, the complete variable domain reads DGGITQSPKYLFRKEGQNVTLSCEQNLNHDAMYWYRQDPGQGLRLIYYSQIVNDFQKGDIAEGYSVSREKKESFPLTVTSAQKNPTAFYLCASSGDSGEQFFGPGTRLTVL.

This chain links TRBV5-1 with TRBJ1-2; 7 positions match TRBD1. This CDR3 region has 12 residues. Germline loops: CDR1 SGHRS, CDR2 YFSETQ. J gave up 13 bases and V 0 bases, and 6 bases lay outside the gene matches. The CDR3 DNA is TGCGCCAGCAGCTTGGGACAGGGCTCGGGCACCTTC. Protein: CASSLGQGSGTF.

The CDR3 DNA reads TGTGCCAGCAGCTTAGGGACAGGGGTTGAAGCTTTCTTT. Translation: CASSLGTGVEAFF. This chain joins TRBV7-2 and TRBJ1-1; 9 positions agree with TRBD1. The CDR3 is 13 amino acids. Per germline, CDR1 SGHTA and CDR2 FQGNSA. V shed 1 base, J shed 7 bases, and the junction held 1 base outside the gene matches.